The sequence of this T cell receptor (beta chain) was determined in a study of cytomegalovirus exposure and HLA in healthy donors. General study points: There were a few CMV-associated chains whose specificity for CMV antigens was confirmed in vitro. Several V segments, TRBV6-2 and TRBV6-3 among them, could not be told apart and were dropped.

The study ran its PCR with 60 Vbeta and 13 Jbeta primers. Measured with immunoSEQ multiplex PCR; TCRdb has only the in-frame clones, and not every one. This sample has fewer than 150,000 clones, with over 55% found just once. Points on this clone: The antigen is unknown.

V trimming: 5 bases; J trimming: 7 bases; junction bases outside the gene matches: 7. CDR3 length: 13 residues. Germline CDR1 SGHVS, CDR2 FNYEAQ. The V call is TRBV7-6, the J call TRBJ1-1; 7 bases map to TRBD1. This TCR derives from a man aged 18 to 35 in good health and CMV-seropositive. Sequencing was done on a sample of PBMCs. The CDR3 DNA reads TGTGCCAGCAGCGGCGGGACAGCCTGTGAAGCTTTCTTT. Amino acids: CASSGGTACEAFF.